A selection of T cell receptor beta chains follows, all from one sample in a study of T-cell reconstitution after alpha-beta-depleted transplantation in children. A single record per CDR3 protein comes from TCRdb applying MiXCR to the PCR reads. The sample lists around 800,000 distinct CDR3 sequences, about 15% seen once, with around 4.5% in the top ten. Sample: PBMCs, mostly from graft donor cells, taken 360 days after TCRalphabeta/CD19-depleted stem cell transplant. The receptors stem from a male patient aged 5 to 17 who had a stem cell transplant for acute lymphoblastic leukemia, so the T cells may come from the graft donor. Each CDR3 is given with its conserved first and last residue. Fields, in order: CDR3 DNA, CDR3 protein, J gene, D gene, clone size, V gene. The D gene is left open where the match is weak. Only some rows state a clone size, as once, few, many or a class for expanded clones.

CDR3nt: TGCAGTGCCCCTTGGGGGGCCCCCAGCAGGGGCTACACCTTC; CDR3aa: CSAPWGAPSRGYTF; j_gene: TRBJ1-2; d_gene: .; abundance: .; v_gene: TRBV20-1
CDR3nt: TGTGCCAGCAGCTTATGGCGGGATTTGGGCTACGAGCAGTACTTC; CDR3aa: CASSLWRDLGYEQYF; j_gene: TRBJ2-7; d_gene: .; abundance: .; v_gene: TRBV7-2
CDR3nt: TGTGCCAGCTCACCACTTGGGGAAAACATCAGGAGTGAGCAGTTCTTC; CDR3aa: CASSPLGENIRSEQFF; j_gene: TRBJ2-1; d_gene: .; abundance: .; v_gene: TRBV18
CDR3nt: TGCGCCAGCAGCTTGGCAAGGAAGGATGAAAAACTGTTTTTT; CDR3aa: CASSLARKDEKLFF; j_gene: TRBJ1-4; d_gene: .; abundance: .; v_gene: TRBV5-1
CDR3nt: TGTGCCAGCAGCCTACCGGGACTAGACACAGATACGCAGTATTTT; CDR3aa: CASSLPGLDTDTQYF; j_gene: TRBJ2-3; d_gene: TRBD2; abundance: .; v_gene: TRBV12-3/TRBV12-4
CDR3nt: TGTGCCAGCTCACCATCGGTACAAGGGGGGAACTATGGCTACACCTTC; CDR3aa: CASSPSVQGGNYGYTF; j_gene: TRBJ1-2; d_gene: .; abundance: few; v_gene: TRBV18
CDR3nt: TGCGCCAGCAGCTTGGGGGACAGATCCTACGAGCAGTACTTC; CDR3aa: CASSLGDRSYEQYF; j_gene: TRBJ2-7; d_gene: TRBD1; abundance: many; v_gene: TRBV5-1
CDR3nt: TGTGCCAGCAGGAAGGGGGACAACTTGAACAATGAGCAGTTCTTC; CDR3aa: CASRKGDNLNNEQFF; j_gene: TRBJ2-1; d_gene: .; abundance: few; v_gene: TRBV2
CDR3nt: TGTGCCAGCAGTTCCGGGACCCATTACGAGCAGTACTTC; CDR3aa: CASSSGTHYEQYF; j_gene: TRBJ2-7; d_gene: .; abundance: many; v_gene: TRBV12-3/TRBV12-4
CDR3nt: TGTGCCAGCAGTTACTCCGACTACACCCAGACGGCCGGGGAGCTGTTTTTT; CDR3aa: CASSYSDYTQTAGELFF; j_gene: TRBJ2-2; d_gene: .; abundance: few; v_gene: TRBV6-5
CDR3nt: TGTGCCAGCAGCTTTATCGGAAACACCATATATTTT; CDR3aa: CASSFIGNTIYF; j_gene: TRBJ1-3; d_gene: .; abundance: many; v_gene: TRBV5-6
CDR3nt: TGCAGTGCTCCTCCATACCAAGCGGTAAATTCACCCCTCCACTTT; CDR3aa: CSAPPYQAVNSPLHF; j_gene: TRBJ1-6; d_gene: .; abundance: .; v_gene: TRBV20-1
CDR3nt: TGTGCCAGCAGCTTCCGGGGGGGGCCCTACAATGAGCAGTTCTTC; CDR3aa: CASSFRGGPYNEQFF; j_gene: TRBJ2-1; d_gene: TRBD2; abundance: .; v_gene: TRBV7-7
CDR3nt: TGTGCCAGCAGCTTAAGACTAGCGGGAGGAACGGGAGAGACCCAGTACTTC; CDR3aa: CASSLRLAGGTGETQYF; j_gene: TRBJ2-5; d_gene: TRBD2; abundance: few; v_gene: TRBV7-2
CDR3nt: TGTGCCAGCAGTTCGCGGACTAGCCGCTACGAGCAGTACTTC; CDR3aa: CASSSRTSRYEQYF; j_gene: TRBJ2-7; d_gene: TRBD2; abundance: many; v_gene: TRBV27
CDR3nt: TGTGCCAGCAGAGTAGCGGGAGTAACAGATACGCAGTATTTT; CDR3aa: CASRVAGVTDTQYF; j_gene: TRBJ2-3; d_gene: TRBD2; abundance: many; v_gene: TRBV28